These T cell receptor beta chains were read from a single sample in a study of early T cells in non-severe SARS-CoV-2 infection. TCRdb analysed the 5' RACE reads with MiXCR anew, one entry per CDR3 protein. The table has around 50,000 distinct CDR3 sequences, 7.7% seen once. The sequenced sample consisted of whole blood. Receptor source: an adult who was a healthcare worker with PCR-confirmed SARS-CoV-2 infection or an uninfected control (not recorded which). Each CDR3 is given without its conserved first and last residue. D genes are given only for firm matches.

>TRBV4-1|TRBJ1-1|13|TRBD1
ASSQGQGLNTEAF
>TRBV27|TRBJ2-3|13|NA
ASSLEWGAADTQY
>TRBV7-2|TRBJ1-2|11|NA
ASTEKRTYGYT
>TRBV12-3/TRBV12-4|TRBJ1-1|12|NA
ASIRGGLNTEAF
>TRBV10-2|TRBJ2-3|13|NA
ASSDSGGSTDTQY
>TRBV9|TRBJ2-5|12|TRBD1
ASSEGDRKETQY
>TRBV6-2/TRBV6-3|TRBJ2-4|16|NA
ASRPAMGGGTDKNIQY
>TRBV2|TRBJ1-6|11|NA
ASSELENSPLH
>TRBV4-3|TRBJ2-1|13|NA
ASSLSWSSYNEQF
>TRBV12-3/TRBV12-4|TRBJ2-1|13|TRBD2
ASTLAGGSYNEQF
>TRBV6-6|TRBJ1-5|13|TRBD1
ASSLQGGAVQPQH
>TRBV11-2|TRBJ1-1|12|NA
ASSLNGANTEAF
>TRBV12-3/TRBV12-4|TRBJ2-2|14|TRBD2
ASSPSSGGHTGELF
>TRBV19|TRBJ1-1|12|TRBD1
ASSRQGGNTEAF
>TRBV5-5|TRBJ2-3|13|NA
ASSLGDFGTDTQY
>TRBV10-3|TRBJ1-5|13|TRBD1
AIGGQEGLNQPQH
>TRBV7-2|TRBJ2-3|14|NA
ASSPRVKAFTDTQY
>TRBV20-1|TRBJ1-5|9|NA
SASQGEPQH
>TRBV28|TRBJ1-1|13|NA
ASSLLVNDLNEAF
>TRBV29-1|TRBJ1-1|13|TRBD1
SVDTTGVENTEAF
>TRBV12-3/TRBV12-4|TRBJ2-7|11|NA
ASSFGNSYEQY
>TRBV25-1|TRBJ1-2|12|NA
ASSETGANYGYT
>TRBV20-1|TRBJ2-7|13|NA
SARVGVKGSYEQY
>TRBV20-1|TRBJ1-5|11|NA
SAGGRVQQPQH
>TRBV7-9|TRBJ2-1|11|NA
ASGRDVANEQF
>TRBV9|TRBJ2-2|10|NA
ASSVGTGELF
>TRBV11-2|TRBJ1-4|15|TRBD1
ASSLTGTVRSNEKLF
>TRBV10-3|TRBJ2-4|12|TRBD1
AASGGLAKNIQY
>TRBV20-1|TRBJ2-4|12|TRBD2
SAVAGAFKNIQY
>TRBV6-4|TRBJ2-1|12|TRBD1
ASSDRQGVYEQF
>TRBV28|TRBJ2-3|15|TRBD2
ASSSTASGGFTDTQY
>TRBV18|TRBJ1-1|12|NA
ASSPSVAGTEAF
>TRBV19|TRBJ2-4|13|NA
ASSMGGLAKNIQY
>TRBV9|TRBJ2-2|12|TRBD1
ASSRDRGSGELF
>TRBV18|TRBJ2-4|12|NA
ASSGQLAKNIQY
>TRBV13|TRBJ1-5|10|NA
ASSFQDQPQH
>TRBV28|TRBJ2-4|14|NA
ASSLGGPLAKNIQY
>TRBV2|TRBJ2-1|10|TRBD2
ASSQTSGAPF
>TRBV7-9|TRBJ2-6|15|TRBD1
ASTSGTEYSGANVLT
>TRBV18|TRBJ1-2|11|TRBD1
ASSLTGDYGYT
>TRBV3-1|TRBJ1-5|11|NA
ASSQVWNQPQH
>TRBV18|TRBJ2-7|15|NA
ASSPTPGFSDSYEQY
>TRBV9|TRBJ2-1|14|TRBD2
ASSAGTRWTYNEQF
>TRBV7-2|TRBJ2-6|11|NA
ASSSSGSNVLT
>TRBV28|TRBJ2-3|12|TRBD1
ASSFSPTRDRVY